The 7 T cell receptor beta chains presented below share a single source sample, sequenced in a study of cytomegalovirus exposure and HLA in healthy donors. Primers: 60 Vbeta forward and 13 Jbeta reverse. Assay used: immunoSEQ multiplex PCR; TCRdb lists only in-frame clones, some missing. Of 130,000 to 150,000 clones in the sample, roughly 62% were seen once. What was sequenced was PBMCs. The receptors come from a man in his sixties in good health and CMV-seronegative.

V is TRBV9 and J is TRBJ2-1; 9 bases align to TRBD2. CDR3 length equals 18 residues. The ends lost 4 bases at V and 4 bases at J; junction bases unmatched: 15. CDR1 is SGDLS, CDR2 YYNGEE, per germline. CDR3 in DNA: TGTGCCAGCAGCCGTCAACTAATTAGCGGGAGCGCTTACAATGAGCAGTTCTTC. The encoded protein is CASSRQLISGSAYNEQFF.

V usage is TRBV15 and J usage is TRBJ2-7, with 7 bases matching TRBD2. After removal of 1 base from V and 3 bases from J, the junction contained 6 bases not matched to a gene. Germline assignment: CDR1 LNHNV and CDR2 YYDKDF (reference sequence). The CDR3 runs to 15 residues. DNA of the CDR3: TGTGCCACCAGCAGAGGCGGACTAGTTCGCTACGAGCAGTACTTC. This gives the protein CATSRGGLVRYEQYF.

The chain has TRBV18 and TRBJ2-1; 9 nucleotides agree with TRBD1. J was trimmed by 7 bases and V by 4 bases; bases with no gene match: 11. Germline V gives CDR1 KGHSH, CDR2 LQKENI. The CDR3 spans 16 residues. This CDR3 reads CASSHPGQGRLNEQFF. Written as DNA, the CDR3 is TGTGCCAGCTCACATCCGGGACAGGGAAGATTAAATGAGCAGTTCTTC.

The chain links TRBV30 to TRBJ1-2; TRBD1 is a possible D gene (5 bases). The CDR3 is made up of 13 amino acids. Germline V gene sequence: CDR1 GTSNPN, CDR2 SVGIG (reference sequence). Here the CDR3 reads CGGVTGAFYGYTF. The CDR3 coding sequence is TGTGGTGGGGTAACAGGAGCTTTCTATGGCTACACCTTC.

The chain has TRBV5-1 and TRBJ2-5; D might be TRBD2 (5 bases). The CDR3 totals 15 residues. CDR1 and CDR2 (germline): SGHRS, YFSETQ. Trimming shortened V by 2 bases and J by 1 base, and 12 bases separated the two germline ends. The CDR3 DNA is TGCGCCAGCAGCTTTTCCCCGGGAACCCAAGAGACCCAGTACTTC. Amino acids: CASSFSPGTQETQYF.

This clone was seen a handful of times. This chain links TRBV9 with TRBJ1-4; unclear D gene. Germline-derived CDR1 and CDR2 are SGDLS and YYNGEE. The ends were cut back, 4 bases at V and 0 bases at J, with 16 bases in the middle. The CDR3 is made up of 17 amino acids. The CDR3, as DNA: TGTGCCAGCAGCCCCGATATAGGAGGAGCAACTAATGAAAAACTGTTTTTT. Encoded protein: CASSPDIGGATNEKLFF.

The rearrangement joins TRBV5-6 to TRBJ1-6; D is unclear. This CDR3 has 13 residues. In germline, CDR1 is SGHDT, CDR2 YYEEEE. V was cut by 0 bases and J by 7 bases, with 5 bases left in between. The CDR3 sequence is CASSLALNSPLHF. The DNA of the CDR3 is TGTGCCAGCAGCTTGGCCTTAAATTCACCCCTCCACTTT.